Presented here are 11 T cell receptor beta chains from one specimen sequenced in a study of cytomegalovirus exposure and HLA in healthy donors. Primers for the PCR totalled 60 Vbeta and 13 Jbeta. Some clones are missing from TCRdb's copy, which holds only in-frame ones; the method was immunoSEQ multiplex PCR. This sample has about 150,000 clones, with around 83% found just once. Sequencing was performed on PBMCs. These receptors all stem from a man in his thirties or forties in good health and CMV-seropositive.

About this clone itself: An end of the junction differs from the germline gene, which may be a read error. The rearrangement joins TRBV7-9 to TRBJ1-2, with TRBD1 as a possible D gene (6 bases). This CDR3 is 15 amino acids long. In germline, CDR1 is SEHNR, CDR2 FQNEAQ (reference sequence). In DNA form, the CDR3 reads TGTTCCAGCAGCCTATTAGGAGGGGGGGACGATGGCTACACCTTC. This codes for CSSSLLGGGDDGYTF.

The chain links TRBV5-4 to TRBJ2-1; 14 bases agree with TRBD2. The CDR3 is made up of 15 amino acids. V shed 4 bases and J 5 bases; nucleotides not matched to a gene: 2. Per germline, CDR1 SGHNT and CDR2 YYREEE (reference sequence). The CDR3 is CASSQGLAGDNEQFF. As DNA, the CDR3 is TGTGCCAGCAGCCAGGGACTAGCGGGAGACAATGAGCAGTTCTTC.

The chain uses TRBV7-3 and TRBJ2-1, with 12 bases that match TRBD2. The CDR3 covers 18 residues. The V gene end was trimmed by 1 base and the J gene end by 5 bases; junction bases not matched to a gene: 9. Germline assignment: CDR1 SGHTA and CDR2 FQGTGA. DNA for the CDR3: TGTGCCAGCAGCTTAATCCCCGCGGGACTAGCGGGTCACAATGAGCAGTTCTTC. Translating gives CASSLIPAGLAGHNEQFF.

This rearrangement joins TRBV4-3 to TRBJ2-7; 10 nucleotides align to TRBD2. Trimming removed 2 bases from V and 0 bases from J; junction bases left unmatched: 7. This CDR3 spans 17 amino acids. Germline loops: CDR1 LGHNA, CDR2 YSLEER. The CDR3 loop is CASSQRLAGTNSYEQYF. CDR3 in DNA: TGCGCCAGCAGCCAAAGACTAGCGGGTACCAACTCCTACGAGCAGTACTTC.

The chain has TRBV4-3 and TRBJ1-2; 7 bases map to TRBD1. Germline assignment: CDR1 LGHNA and CDR2 YSLEER. The CDR3 runs to 15 residues. The ends lost 3 bases at V and 1 base at J; junction bases unmatched: 5. Here the CDR3 reads CASSQDRSFNYGYTF. The DNA of the CDR3 is TGCGCCAGCAGCCAGGACAGGTCATTTAACTATGGCTACACCTTC.

The chain joins TRBV5-1 to TRBJ2-3; 8 bases fit TRBD2. The CDR3 extends over 14 amino acids. The germline gives CDR1 SGHRS, CDR2 YFSETQ. The V segment lost 3 bases and the J segment 6 bases; nucleotides outside the gene matches: 6. As DNA, the CDR3 is TGCGCCAGCAGCTCACGGGAGGGCCGGGATACGCAGTATTTT. Amino acids: CASSSREGRDTQYF. Supplemented by reference TRBV5-1 and TRBJ2-3, the full variable domain reads KAGVTQTPRYLIKTRGQQVTLSCSPISGHRSVSWYQQTPGQGLQFLFEYFSETQRNKGNFPGRFSGRQFSNSRSEMNVSTLELGDSALYLCASSSREGRDTQYFGPGTRLTVL.

This clone turned up a few times. The V call is TRBV4-3, the J call TRBJ2-2, with TRBD1 matching 8 bases. Germline CDR1 and CDR2: LGHNA and YSLEER. The V gene end was trimmed by 1 base and the J gene end by 1 base; junction bases not matched to a gene: 5. The CDR3 loop spans 17 amino acids. The CDR3 DNA sequence: TGCGCCAGCAGCCAAGTCAGGGGGCAGTTGAACACCGGGGAGCTGTTTTTT. Translation: CASSQVRGQLNTGELFF.

The chain recombines TRBV19 with TRBJ2-1, with 11 bases matching TRBD2. The CDR3 is made up of 17 amino acids. V lost 5 bases to trimming and J lost 7 bases; unmatched junction nucleotides: 13. From germline, CDR1 is LNHDA and CDR2 SQIVND (reference sequence). Here the CDR3 reads CASSEQPGLAVRNEQFF. CDR3 DNA: TGTGCCAGTAGTGAACAGCCGGGACTAGCGGTTCGGAATGAGCAGTTCTTC.

V and J are TRBV23-1 and TRBJ1-1; D possibly corresponds to TRBD1 (5 bases). TRBV23-1 is classed as an ORF, of uncertain function. The CDR3 runs to 13 residues. The V end was cut by 5 bases, the J end by 9 bases, with 16 bases between. CDR3 amino acids: CASSSGQTIKAFF. DNA of the CDR3: TGCGCCAGCAGTTCTGGACAAACTATTAAAGCTTTCTTT.

As to this clone: The junction departs from the called germline gene at one end, perhaps through a read error. This chain connects TRBV7-9 to TRBJ1-2, with D possibly matching TRBD1 (5 bases). The germline V gene has CDR1 SEHNR and CDR2 FQNEAQ (reference sequence). The CDR3 has 13 residues. The CDR3, as DNA: TGTTCCAGCAGTTTAGGGGCGGGGAGCGGCTACACCTTC. It codes for CSSSLGAGSGYTF.

This chain connects TRBV5-8 to TRBJ2-7, with D possibly TRBD2 on 5 matching bases. The CDR3 consists of 16 residues. The V and J ends lost 0 bases and 1 base respectively, with 14 bases between them. From germline, CDR1 is SGHTS and CDR2 YDEGEE. The CDR3 sequence: CASSLDSPGRSYEQYF. Here the CDR3 DNA reads TGTGCCAGCAGCTTGGATTCTCCTGGGAGATCCTACGAGCAGTACTTC.